This TCR beta chain was recovered during a study of blood T cell repertoires in COVID-19. Measured with immunoSEQ multiplex PCR; TCRdb has only the in-frame clones, and not every one. Among over 200,000 clones, roughly 84% were seen once, and the ten largest hold approximately 7.3%. This CDR3 is 16 amino acids long. The V gene lost 1 base and the J gene lost 0 bases, with 9 bases spanning the gap. Germline CDR1 and CDR2: LNHDA and SQIVND (reference sequence). The sample comprised PBMCs or T cells enriched from blood (not recorded which). This receptor was taken from a woman in her thirties or forties who had recovered from COVID-19. The V call is TRBV19, the J call TRBJ2-2, with D possibly TRBD2 on 6 matching bases. CDR3 DNA: TGTGCCAGTAGTATAGTTGGAGGGGCGAACACCGGGGAGCTGTTTTTT. Amino acid sequence: CASSIVGGANTGELFF. The entire variable domain, with the rest obtained from reference TRBV19 and TRBJ2-2, is as follows: DGGITQSPKYLFRKEGQNVTLSCEQNLNHDAMYWYRQDPGQGLRLIYYSQIVNDFQKGDIAEGYSVSREKKESFPLTVTSAQKNPTAFYLCASSIVGGANTGELFFGEGSRLTVL.